This TCR beta chain was captured in a study of cytomegalovirus exposure and HLA in healthy donors. General study findings and limits: It was confirmed in vitro that three of the CMV-associated chains were specific for CMV antigens.

The PCR ran on 60 Vbeta and 13 Jbeta primers. Using immunoSEQ multiplex PCR, the repertoire was profiled, and TCRdb retains in-frame clones only, with some absent. There are around 70,000 clones in the sample; 75% occur only once, and about an eighth lies in the top ten. The CDR3 consists of 16 residues. V lost 6 bases, J lost 4 bases, and 18 bases lay in between. Germline V CDR1 and CDR2: MNHEY, SMNVEV (reference sequence). A word on this clone: What it binds is unknown.

This chain uses TRBV27 with TRBJ2-2; the D gene is possibly TRBD2 (6 bases). The sequenced sample was PBMCs. The sequence came from a man aged 65 to 79 in good health and CMV-seronegative. The CDR3 nucleotides read TGTGCCAGCAGCCTTAGCGGTGGGGCGGGCACCGGGGAGCTGTTTTTT. Residues: CASSLSGGAGTGELFF.